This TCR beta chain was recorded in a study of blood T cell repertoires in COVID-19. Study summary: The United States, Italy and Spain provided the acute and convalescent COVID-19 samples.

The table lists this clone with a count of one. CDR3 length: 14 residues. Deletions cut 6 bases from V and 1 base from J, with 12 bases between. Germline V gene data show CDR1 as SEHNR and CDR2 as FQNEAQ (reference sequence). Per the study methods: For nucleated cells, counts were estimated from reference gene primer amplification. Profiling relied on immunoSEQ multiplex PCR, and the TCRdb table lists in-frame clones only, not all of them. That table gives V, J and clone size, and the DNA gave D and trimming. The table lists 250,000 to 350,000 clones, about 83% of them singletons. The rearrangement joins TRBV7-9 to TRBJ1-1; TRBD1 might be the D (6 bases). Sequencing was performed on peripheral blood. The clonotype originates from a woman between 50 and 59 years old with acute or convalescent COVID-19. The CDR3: CASSWGGKNTEAFF. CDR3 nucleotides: TGTGCCAGCAGTTGGGGGGGCAAGAACACTGAAGCTTTCTTT.